This TCR beta chain is drawn from a study of cytomegalovirus exposure and HLA in healthy donors. About this clone itself: Its target is unknown.

Findings and limits, study-wide: In a later analysis, TCR beta V- and J-gene trimming showed a link to a missense DCLRE1C variant.

The germline CDR1 and CDR2 sequences are SGHRS and YFSETQ. The CDR3 totals 16 residues. V lost 4 bases and J lost 2, with 19 bases in between. Amplification used 60 Vbeta primers and 13 Jbeta primers. The assay was immunoSEQ multiplex PCR, and TCRdb's table has in-frame clones only and misses some. The table shows about 150,000 clones, with roughly 70% occurring only once. Sequenced material: PBMCs. The TCR originated in a man in his late teens or twenties in good health and CMV-seropositive. The chain links TRBV5-1 to TRBJ2-7; D is uncertain. Here the CDR3 DNA reads TGCGCCAGCAGCCCGAAAGAGTTAAGCCAAACCTACGAGCAGTACTTC. Protein sequence: CASSPKELSQTYEQYF.